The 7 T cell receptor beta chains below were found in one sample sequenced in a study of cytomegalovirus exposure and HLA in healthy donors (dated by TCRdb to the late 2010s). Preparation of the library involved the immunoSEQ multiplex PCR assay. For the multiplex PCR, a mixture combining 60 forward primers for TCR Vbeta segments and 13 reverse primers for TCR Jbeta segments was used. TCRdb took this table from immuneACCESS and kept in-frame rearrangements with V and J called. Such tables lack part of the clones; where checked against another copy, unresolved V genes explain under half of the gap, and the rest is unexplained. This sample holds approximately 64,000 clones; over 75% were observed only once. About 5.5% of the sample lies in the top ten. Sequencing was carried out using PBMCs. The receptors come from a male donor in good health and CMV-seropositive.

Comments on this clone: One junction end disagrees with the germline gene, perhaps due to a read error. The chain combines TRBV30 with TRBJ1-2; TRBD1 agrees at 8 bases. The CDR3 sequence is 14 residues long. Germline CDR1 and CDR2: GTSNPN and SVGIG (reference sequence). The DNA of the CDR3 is TGTGCCTGGAGTGGGCTACAGGGGGGTTATGGCTGCACCTTC. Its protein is CAWSGLQGGYGCTF.

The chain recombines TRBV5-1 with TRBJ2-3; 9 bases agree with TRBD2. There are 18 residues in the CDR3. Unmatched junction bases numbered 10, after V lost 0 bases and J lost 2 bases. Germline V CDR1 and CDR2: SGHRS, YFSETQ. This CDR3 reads CASSLGGDLAGYTDTQYF. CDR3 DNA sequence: TGCGCCAGCAGCTTGGGCGGGGATCTAGCGGGGTACACAGATACGCAGTATTTT. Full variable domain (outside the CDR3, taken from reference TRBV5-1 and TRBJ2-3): KAGVTQTPRYLIKTRGQQVTLSCSPISGHRSVSWYQQTPGQGLQFLFEYFSETQRNKGNFPGRFSGRQFSNSRSEMNVSTLELGDSALYLCASSLGGDLAGYTDTQYFGPGTRLTVL.

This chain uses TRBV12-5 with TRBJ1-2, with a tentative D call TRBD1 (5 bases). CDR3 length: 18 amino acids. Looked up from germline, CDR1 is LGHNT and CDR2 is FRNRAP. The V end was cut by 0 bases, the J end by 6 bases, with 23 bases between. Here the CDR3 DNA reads TGTGCTAGTGGTTTGGTAGTCGGTCGGGGCCAGGGACTTAATGGCTACACCTTC. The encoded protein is CASGLVVGRGQGLNGYTF.

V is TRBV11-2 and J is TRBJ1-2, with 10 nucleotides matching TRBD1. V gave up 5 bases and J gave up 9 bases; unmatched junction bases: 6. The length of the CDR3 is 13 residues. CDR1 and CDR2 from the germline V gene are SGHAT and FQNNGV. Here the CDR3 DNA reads TGTGCCAGCAGCCGGGACAGGGGTAGGAGCTACACCTTC. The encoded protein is CASSRDRGRSYTF.

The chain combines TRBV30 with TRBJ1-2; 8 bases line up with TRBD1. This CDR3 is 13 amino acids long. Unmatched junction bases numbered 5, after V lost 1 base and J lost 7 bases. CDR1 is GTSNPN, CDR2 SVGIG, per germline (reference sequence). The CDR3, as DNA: TGTGCCTGGAGTGGGACAGGGATGGGTGGCTACACCTTC. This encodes CAWSGTGMGGYTF.

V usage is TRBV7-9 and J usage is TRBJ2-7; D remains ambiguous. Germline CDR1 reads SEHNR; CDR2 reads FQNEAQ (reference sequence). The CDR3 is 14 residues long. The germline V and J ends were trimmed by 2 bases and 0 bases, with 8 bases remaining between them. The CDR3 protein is CASSLQRSSYEQYF. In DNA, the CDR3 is TGTGCCAGCAGCTTACAGCGCAGCTCCTACGAGCAGTACTTC.

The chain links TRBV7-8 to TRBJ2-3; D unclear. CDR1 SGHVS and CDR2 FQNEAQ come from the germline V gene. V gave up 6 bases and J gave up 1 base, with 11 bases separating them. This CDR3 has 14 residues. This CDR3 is CASRRNVGTDTQYF. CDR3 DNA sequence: TGTGCCAGCAGGCGCAACGTCGGCACAGATACGCAGTATTTT.